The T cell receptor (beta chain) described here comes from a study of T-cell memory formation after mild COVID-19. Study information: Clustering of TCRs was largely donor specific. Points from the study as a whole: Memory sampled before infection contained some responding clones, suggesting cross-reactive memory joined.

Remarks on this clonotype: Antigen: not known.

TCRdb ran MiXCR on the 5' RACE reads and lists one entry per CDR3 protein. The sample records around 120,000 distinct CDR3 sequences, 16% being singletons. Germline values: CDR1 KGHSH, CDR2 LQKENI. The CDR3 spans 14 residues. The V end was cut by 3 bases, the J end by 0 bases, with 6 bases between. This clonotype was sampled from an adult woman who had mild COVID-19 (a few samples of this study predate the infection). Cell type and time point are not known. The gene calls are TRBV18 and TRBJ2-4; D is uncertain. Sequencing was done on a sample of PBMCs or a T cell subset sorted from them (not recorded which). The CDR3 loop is CASSPMGAKNIQYF. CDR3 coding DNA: TGTGCCAGCTCACCTATGGGAGCCAAAAACATTCAGTACTTC.